Presented here are 10 T cell receptor beta chains from one specimen sequenced in a study of CD8 T cells in ankylosing spondylitis. For these receptors, no antigen is known. TCRdb re-derived calls from the 5' RACE reads in MiXCR, one entry per CDR3 protein. This sample has about 700,000 distinct CDR3 sequences, with around 17% found just once. Study-wide points: One TCR beta motif, made up of seven to nine highly homologous variants, appeared characteristic of ankylosing spondylitis blood.

The specimen was blood, either unsorted or a sorted T cell fraction (not recorded which). These receptors all stem from a male donor with ankylosing spondylitis.

This clonotype came up a few times. This chain connects TRBV11-2 to TRBJ2-3; TRBD2 aligns across 8 bases. V lost 1 base and J lost 2; bases outside the gene matches: 5. Germline V lookup: CDR1 SGHAT, CDR2 FQNNGV. The CDR3 consists of 16 residues. CDR3: CASSLVAGLYTDTQYF. CDR3 nucleotide sequence: TGTGCCAGCAGCTTAGTAGCGGGGCTATACACAGATACGCAGTATTTT.

The rearrangement joins TRBV5-1 to TRBJ1-1; a weak D match, TRBD1 (6 bases). The germline gives CDR1 SGHRS, CDR2 YFSETQ. CDR3 length: 13 amino acids. Trimming took 6 bases from V and 5 from J, leaving 14 bases between them. The CDR3 bases are TGCGCCAGCACTTTACAGGGATTTACTGAAGCTTTCTTT. This codes for CASTLQGFTEAFF.

CDR3 protein: CSARPLAGAPSSYNEQFF. For the CDR3, the DNA is TGCAGTGCTAGGCCCCTAGCGGGAGCCCCTTCCTCCTACAATGAGCAGTTCTTC. The rearrangement uses TRBV20-1 and TRBJ2-1, with TRBD2 matching 10 bases. The CDR3 has 18 amino acids. Germline lookup yields CDR1 DFQATT and CDR2 SNEGSKA (reference sequence). The ends lost 3 bases at V and 0 bases at J; junction bases unmatched: 11.

The chain joins TRBV10-3 to TRBJ1-5, with D possibly matching TRBD1 (6 bases). The CDR3 runs to 16 residues. The germline V gene has CDR1 ENHRY and CDR2 SYGVKD. V lost 1 base, J lost 7 bases, and 17 bases lay in between. The chain's CDR3 is CAISEFEQGGVQPQHF. The CDR3 nucleotides are TGTGCCATCAGTGAGTTTGAACAGGGAGGGGTCCAGCCCCAGCATTTT.

This chain links TRBV28 with TRBJ2-7; 12 bases align to TRBD2. The ends lost 6 bases at V and 4 bases at J; junction bases unmatched: 10. There are 16 residues in the CDR3. The germline V gene has CDR1 MDHEN and CDR2 SYDVKM. This CDR3 is CASSPPGGLAGYEQYF. The CDR3 DNA reads TGTGCCAGCAGCCCGCCGGGAGGACTAGCGGGGTACGAGCAGTACTTC.

The chain carries TRBV20-1 and TRBJ2-1; 8 bases agree with TRBD2. Germline V gives CDR1 DFQATT, CDR2 SNEGSKA (reference sequence). Unmatched junction bases numbered 5, after V lost 3 bases and J lost 4 bases. This CDR3 comprises 14 residues. This chain's CDR3 is CSASLAGFYNEQFF. CDR3 DNA: TGCAGTGCTAGCCTAGCGGGTTTTTACAATGAGCAGTTCTTC.

V is TRBV30 and J is TRBJ2-3, with TRBD1 matching over 9 bases. This CDR3 is 17 amino acids long. Per the germline V gene, CDR1 is GTSNPN and CDR2 is SVGIG (reference sequence). Trimming took 2 bases from V and 2 from J; bases not matched to a gene: 11. The CDR3 loop is CAWSSQRGTGFTDTQYF. CDR3 nucleotide sequence: TGTGCCTGGAGTTCTCAGCGCGGGACAGGGTTCACAGATACGCAGTATTTT.

The genes are TRBV12-3 or TRBV12-4 and TRBJ2-2; 8 nucleotides align to TRBD1. J lost 5 bases, V lost 9 bases, and 14 bases had no gene match. The CDR3 totals 16 residues. This chain's CDR3 is CARRPGQGASTGELFF. The DNA of the CDR3 is TGTGCCAGACGACCGGGGCAGGGGGCTTCGACCGGGGAGCTGTTTTTT.

The table lists this clonotype with a count of one. The chain carries TRBV5-1 and TRBJ1-2, with 7 positions matching TRBD1. Losses at the gene ends were 2 bases for V and 1 base for J; bases not matched to a gene: 5. Germline-derived CDR1 and CDR2 are SGHRS and YFSETQ. The CDR3 extends over 15 amino acids. CDR3 sequence reads: CASSFLGTDNYGYTF. The DNA for the CDR3 is TGCGCCAGCAGCTTTCTCGGGACAGATAACTATGGCTACACCTTC.

The genes are TRBV4-3 and TRBJ2-7, with 8 bases identical to TRBD1. The junction had 5 bases not matched to a gene; V was cut back by 0 bases and J by 1 base. CDR3 length equals 16 residues. CDR1 is LGHNA and CDR2 is YSLEER in the germline V gene. Here the CDR3 reads CASSQERQGRSYEQYF. The CDR3 bases are TGCGCCAGCAGCCAAGAAAGACAGGGGAGGTCCTACGAGCAGTACTTC.